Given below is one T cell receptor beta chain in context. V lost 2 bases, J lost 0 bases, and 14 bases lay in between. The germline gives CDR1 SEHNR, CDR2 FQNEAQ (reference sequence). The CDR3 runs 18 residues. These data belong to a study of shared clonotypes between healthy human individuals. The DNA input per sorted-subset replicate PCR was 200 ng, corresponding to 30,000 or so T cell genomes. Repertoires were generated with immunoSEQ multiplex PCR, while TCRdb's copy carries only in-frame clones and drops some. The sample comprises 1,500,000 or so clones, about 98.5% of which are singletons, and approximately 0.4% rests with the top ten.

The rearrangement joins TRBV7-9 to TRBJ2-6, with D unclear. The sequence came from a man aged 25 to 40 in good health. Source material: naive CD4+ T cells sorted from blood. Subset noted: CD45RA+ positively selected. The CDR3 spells CASSLYAGPTSGANVLTF. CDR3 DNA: TGTGCCAGCAGCTTATACGCAGGACCGACCTCTGGGGCCAACGTCCTGACTTTC.